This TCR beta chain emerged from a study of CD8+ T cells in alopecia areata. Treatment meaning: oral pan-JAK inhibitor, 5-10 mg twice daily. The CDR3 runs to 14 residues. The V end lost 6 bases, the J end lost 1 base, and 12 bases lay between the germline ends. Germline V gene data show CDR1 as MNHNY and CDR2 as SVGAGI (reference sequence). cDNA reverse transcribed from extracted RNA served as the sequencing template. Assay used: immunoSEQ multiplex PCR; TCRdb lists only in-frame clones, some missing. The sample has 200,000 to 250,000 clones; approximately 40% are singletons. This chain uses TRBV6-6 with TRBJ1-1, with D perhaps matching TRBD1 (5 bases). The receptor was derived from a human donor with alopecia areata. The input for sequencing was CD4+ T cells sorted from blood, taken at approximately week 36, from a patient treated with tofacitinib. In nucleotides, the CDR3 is TGTGCCAGCAGGGACCGGGACGGGAACACTGAAGCTTTCTTT. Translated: CASRDRDGNTEAFF.